The present T cell receptor (beta chain) was sequenced within a study of blood T cell repertoires in COVID-19. This clone was seen a single time. Trimming shortened V by 2 bases and J by 0 bases, and 8 bases separated the two germline ends. Germline V gene data show CDR1 as SGHTA and CDR2 as FQGNSA. CDR3 length: 15 amino acids. Measured with immunoSEQ multiplex PCR; TCRdb has only the in-frame clones, and not every one. The profile covers around 270,000 clones, with over 70% appearing a single time and about 3.1% taken by the ten largest. The receptor was isolated from a woman aged 40 to 50 who had been exposed to COVID-19. The sequenced sample consisted of PBMCs or T cells enriched from blood (not recorded which). This sequence joins TRBV7-2 and TRBJ1-3; D ambiguous. CDR3 coding DNA: TGTGCCAGCAGCTTAAATCCCAACTCTGGAAACACCATATATTTT. It yields the protein CASSLNPNSGNTIYF.